The 32 T cell receptor beta chains below were found in one sample sequenced in a study of regulatory T cells in long-lasting Graves disease. Time point of the sample: newly diagnosed GD, antithyroid drugs for less than 3 months. RNA isolated from PBMCs was used to make the TCR library. Library construction for TCR beta used iRepertoire HTBI primers and Arm-PCR of CDR3 regions. TCRdb fed the multiplex PCR reads into MiXCR, producing one record per CDR3 protein. The sample gives roughly 420,000 distinct CDR3 sequences, less than 20% of which show up once; 23% is in the top ten. These data were likewise used in another study, on T cells in Graves' hyperthyroidism and ophthalmopathy.

The sequencing used peripheral blood mononuclear cells (PBMCs), collected at new diagnosis, from a patient treated with antithyroid drugs. The receptors come from a woman aged 18-29 years with Graves disease.

In the case of this clonotype: Given a far larger clone just one base away, this is likely a sequencing read error. The CDR3 spells CASSRDRGVQRDEQFF. The CDR3 DNA reads TGTGCCAGCAGTCGGGACAGGGGCGTACAACGGGACGAGCAGTTCTTC. The rearrangement links TRBV2 to TRBJ2-1, with 10 nucleotides matching TRBD1. CDR1 SNHLY and CDR2 FYNNEI come from the germline V gene. The CDR3 runs to 16 residues. Unmatched junction bases numbered 14, after V lost 5 bases and J lost 10 bases.

This clonotype was seen ten or more times. The chain employs TRBV3-1 and TRBJ2-7; 13 nucleotides align to TRBD2. J gave up 0 bases and V 1 base, and 6 bases lay outside the gene matches. CDR1 LGHDT and CDR2 YNNKEL come from the germline V gene (reference sequence). The CDR3 contains 18 residues. Here the CDR3 DNA reads TGTGCCAGCAGCCAAGTTCCGTGGACTAGCGGGAGCTCCTACGAGCAGTACTTC. Amino acids: CASSQVPWTSGSSYEQYF.

This clonotype was counted many times. This chain joins TRBV29-1 and TRBJ1-1; a weak D match, TRBD1 (5 bases). The CDR3 has 12 amino acids. V lost 5 bases and J lost 4, with 11 bases in between. The germline V gene has CDR1 SQVTM and CDR2 ANQGSEA. CDR3 bases: TGCAGCGTTCGAAGGGGTGGCACTGAAGCTTTCTTT. It yields the protein CSVRRGGTEAFF.

V gene TRBV5-1 combines with J gene TRBJ1-2; TRBD1 aligns across 9 bases. CDR3 length: 16 residues. CDR1 and CDR2 (germline): SGHRS, YFSETQ. Unmatched junction bases numbered 8, after V lost 1 base and J lost 4 bases. The chain's CDR3 is CASSLSGQGGVYGYTF. CDR3 bases: TGCGCCAGCAGCTTGTCGGGACAGGGTGGAGTCTATGGCTACACCTTC.

The chain uses TRBV4-1 and TRBJ1-2, with no clear D. The CDR3 extends over 16 amino acids. Trimming took 2 bases from V and 3 from J, leaving 16 bases between them. Germline CDR1 reads MGHRA; CDR2 reads YSYEKL. CDR3 DNA: TGCGCCAGCAGCCAACCTCTACCGGAGGGAGACTATGGCTACACCTTC. It yields the protein CASSQPLPEGDYGYTF.

The V call is TRBV6-1, the J call TRBJ2-7; D might be TRBD2 (6 bases). In germline, CDR1 is MNHNS, CDR2 SASEGT. With 10 bases removed from V and 0 bases from J, the gap between germline ends came to 10 bases. The CDR3 runs to 12 residues. CDR3 region: CATRDFSYEQYF. The CDR3 DNA is TGTGCCACGCGGGACTTCTCCTACGAGCAGTACTTC.

V and J are TRBV7-2 and TRBJ1-5; D not resolved. CDR3 length: 14 amino acids. V was clipped by 6 bases and J by 3 bases, with 12 bases between them. The germline gives CDR1 SGHTA, CDR2 FQGNSA. The CDR3 spells CASSPGPVNQPQHF. CDR3 in DNA: TGTGCCAGCAGTCCCGGGCCAGTCAATCAGCCCCAGCATTTT.

This chain links TRBV20-1 with TRBJ2-7; D is undetermined. The CDR3 contains 13 residues. CDR1 is DFQATT and CDR2 is SNEGSKA in the germline V gene (reference sequence). V lost 0 bases and J lost 3, with 9 bases in between. CDR3 loop: CSAREAQDYEQYF. The CDR3 nucleotides are TGCAGTGCTAGAGAAGCGCAAGACTACGAGCAGTACTTC.

This clonotype was seen a few times. The chain recombines TRBV29-1 with TRBJ1-1; D gene uncertain. CDR1 SQVTM and CDR2 ANQGSEA come from the germline V gene. Between the trimmed V and J ends, which lost 3 bases and 0 bases, there was a span of 8 bases. The CDR3 is 13 amino acids. The CDR3 coding sequence is TGCAGCGTTGATCGGCAGGTGAACACTGAAGCTTTCTTT. This encodes CSVDRQVNTEAFF. The full variable domain, rest sourced from reference TRBV29-1 and TRBJ1-1, is SAVISQKPSRDICQRGTSLTIQCQVDSQVTMMFWYRQQPGQSLTLIATANQGSEATYESGFVIDKFPISRPNLTFSTLTVSNMSPEDSSIYLCSVDRQVNTEAFFGQGTRLTVV.

This chain joins TRBV19 and TRBJ2-1; tentative D call: TRBD2 (7 bases). In germline, CDR1 is LNHDA, CDR2 SQIVND (reference sequence). The V end was cut by 7 bases, the J end by 1 base, with 11 bases between. CDR3 length: 14 amino acids. CDR3 sequence reads: CASKQGLSYNEQFF. CDR3 DNA sequence: TGTGCCAGTAAACAGGGACTATCCTACAATGAGCAGTTCTTC.

There are many counts of this clonotype. This chain links TRBV20-1 with TRBJ2-1; TRBD1 or TRBD2 may be the D gene (5 bases each). The CDR3 has 14 residues. Germline V gene sequence: CDR1 DFQATT, CDR2 SNEGSKA (reference sequence). Deletions cut 2 bases from V and 8 bases from J, with 16 bases between. The CDR3 nucleotides are TGCAGTGCTAGATCTCCCCTCGGGGCGTATGAGCAGTTCTTC. The encoded protein is CSARSPLGAYEQFF.

This clonotype has at least ten counts. The junction and the germline gene differ at one end; a read error may be behind it. The V gene is TRBV7-7, the J gene TRBJ2-2; D unresolved. The CDR3 totals 14 residues. From germline, CDR1 is SSHAT and CDR2 FNYEAQ (reference sequence). The CDR3 DNA reads as TGTGCTAGCAGCTTACATCTGGATACCGGGGAGCTGTTTTTT. This translates into CASSLHLDTGELFF.

V and J are TRBV19 and TRBJ2-5; TRBD2 might be the D (7 bases). This CDR3 has 15 amino acids. The V gene lost 6 bases and the J gene lost 2 bases, with 16 bases spanning the gap. Germline CDR1 and CDR2: LNHDA and SQIVND (reference sequence). This CDR3 is CASSVGGAGQETQYF. DNA for the CDR3: TGTGCCAGTAGCGTTGGGGGGGCGGGACAAGAGACCCAGTACTTC.

This clonotype was counted ten times or more. The chain recombines TRBV11-2 with TRBJ2-2, with D unclear. The CDR3 length is 15 residues. The V gene lost 4 bases and the J gene lost 2 bases, with 11 bases spanning the gap. Germline V gene data show CDR1 as SGHAT and CDR2 as FQNNGV. The DNA for the CDR3 is TGTGCCAGCAGCTCCGTTCTTTCCAACACCGGGGAGCTGTTTTTT. Residues: CASSSVLSNTGELFF.

This clonotype was picked up many times. The rearrangement links TRBV28 to TRBJ2-1; 13 nucleotides line up with TRBD2. CDR1 and CDR2 (germline): MDHEN, SYDVKM. The J segment lost 8 bases and the V segment lost 6 bases, leaving 10 bases of the junction unmatched. The CDR3 has 16 amino acids. The CDR3 sequence: CASSTSGRAGYDEQFF. Here the CDR3 DNA reads TGTGCCAGCAGCACTAGCGGGAGGGCCGGGTACGATGAGCAGTTCTTC.

This clonotype was observed at least ten times. J is TRBJ1-2 and V is TRBV3-1; 7 bases agree with TRBD1. With V trimmed by 3 bases and J by 6 bases, 10 bases remained unmatched. Per the germline V gene, CDR1 is LGHDT and CDR2 is YNNKEL (reference sequence). There are 15 residues in the CDR3. The chain's CDR3 is CASSQRQGFRDGYTF. In DNA form, the CDR3 reads TGTGCCAGCAGCCAGAGACAGGGCTTTCGGGATGGCTACACCTTC.

This clonotype occurred many times. The chain couples TRBV12-3 or TRBV12-4 to TRBJ2-1; possible D gene TRBD1, 6 bases. Between the trimmed V and J ends, which lost 6 bases and 0 bases, there was a span of 15 bases. The CDR3 contains 16 residues. DNA of the CDR3: TGTGCCAGCAGCCCCAGGGGTTCTAGCTCCTACAATGAGCAGTTCTTC. Translation gives CASSPRGSSSYNEQFF.

V gene TRBV7-9 combines with J gene TRBJ1-2; D is uncertain. The CDR3 covers 12 residues. Per the germline V gene, CDR1 is SEHNR and CDR2 is FQNEAQ (reference sequence). V dropped 7 bases and J dropped 1 base, with 7 bases sitting between them. DNA for the CDR3: TGTGCCAGCATGGGCCATAACTATGGCTACACCTTC. Protein product: CASMGHNYGYTF.

This chain connects TRBV6-6 to TRBJ1-1; D is undetermined. Germline V gives CDR1 MNHNY, CDR2 SVGAGI (reference sequence). CDR3 size: 14 residues. Trimming shortened V by 0 bases and J by 1 base, and 6 bases separated the two germline ends. The CDR3 coding sequence is TGTGCCAGCAGTTACTCGGTGGGGAACACTGAAGCTTTCTTT. As protein: CASSYSVGNTEAFF.

In its sample, this clonotype was seen many times. The rearrangement uses TRBV7-9 and TRBJ2-7, with unresolved D. From germline, CDR1 is SEHNR and CDR2 FQNEAQ (reference sequence). The CDR3 consists of 15 residues. Trimming stripped 0 bases from V and 9 bases from J, with 18 bases between. In nucleotides, the CDR3 is TGTGCCAGCAGCTTAGCAAGCGCGGCAGGCGGTAGGCAGTACTTC. Amino acids: CASSLASAAGGRQYF.

On this clonotype: A far larger clone is a single base away, which makes a read error likely. V gene TRBV7-8 combines with J gene TRBJ2-7; 7 bases line up with TRBD1. With V trimmed by 4 bases and J by 8 bases, 11 bases remained unmatched. Germline lookup yields CDR1 SGHVS and CDR2 FQNEAQ. The CDR3 spans 14 residues. As DNA, the CDR3 is TGTGCCAGCAGCTCCGGGCAGGGGGATAGGCAGCAGTACTTC. Translating it yields CASSSGQGDRQQYF.

This clonotype was recorded many times. The rearrangement uses TRBV4-1 and TRBJ2-3; 8 bases agree with TRBD2. The CDR3 has 20 residues. From germline, CDR1 is MGHRA and CDR2 YSYEKL. The junction had 17 bases not matched to a gene; V was cut back by 3 bases and J by 0 bases. Here the CDR3 DNA reads TGCGCCAGCAGCCAGACTCACGGGGCGGGAGGTTCCTCTAGCACAGATACGCAGTATTTT. It encodes CASSQTHGAGGSSSTDTQYF.

In its sample, this clonotype was seen many times. The chain joins TRBV28 to TRBJ1-1, with a tentative D call TRBD1 (6 bases). Looked up from germline, CDR1 is MDHEN and CDR2 is SYDVKM. Trimming took off 7 bases at V and 11 bases at J, with 17 bases between the two ends. This CDR3 is 12 amino acids long. CDR3 sequence: CASTLGNRVAFF. CDR3 DNA: TGTGCCAGCACTCTAGGAAACAGGGTTGCTTTCTTT.

The chain has TRBV2 and TRBJ1-6; possibly TRBD1 for D (5 bases). V dropped 7 bases and J dropped 2 bases, with 6 bases sitting between them. The germline V gene has CDR1 SNHLY and CDR2 FYNNEI. The CDR3 runs 13 residues. The CDR3 loop reads CASKGPYNSPLHF. The CDR3 DNA reads TGTGCCAGCAAGGGACCCTATAATTCACCCCTCCACTTT.

In its sample, this clonotype was seen a few times. The chain combines TRBV7-9 with TRBJ2-1; 9 bases are a match to TRBD2. The ends lost 4 bases at V and 0 bases at J; junction bases unmatched: 4. Germline V lookup: CDR1 SEHNR, CDR2 FQNEAQ (reference sequence). This CDR3 contains 16 residues. This CDR3 is CASSSSGVDSYNEQFF. CDR3 DNA sequence: TGTGCCAGCAGCTCTAGCGGGGTAGACTCCTACAATGAGCAGTTCTTC.

This clonotype was detected many times. The chain recombines TRBV28 with TRBJ2-2, with 11 bases that match TRBD2. J gave up 3 bases and V 5 bases, and 5 bases lay outside the gene matches. The CDR3 spans 16 residues. Germline CDR1 is MDHEN and CDR2 is SYDVKM. Here the CDR3 reads CASSVKLAGDTGELFF. The CDR3 coding sequence is TGTGCCAGCAGTGTTAAACTAGCGGGAGACACCGGGGAGCTGTTTTTT.

Remarks on this clonotype: A much bigger clone sits one base away, suggesting this may be a read error. The chain uses TRBV10-2 and TRBJ2-1; 8 nucleotides align to TRBD2. V was pared by 2 bases and J by 10 bases, with 7 bases of the junction left unmatched. The CDR3 sequence is 14 residues long. Germline CDR1 reads WSHSY; CDR2 reads SAAADI. The CDR3 DNA reads as TGCGCCAGCAGTGAGGGACTAGCCGGCTACGAGCAGTTCTTC. It is translated as CASSEGLAGYEQFF.

This clonotype turned up a few times. The V gene is TRBV20-1, the J gene TRBJ2-3; 9 nucleotides match TRBD1. Germline V gene sequence: CDR1 DFQATT, CDR2 SNEGSKA (reference sequence). The CDR3 spans 15 residues. V trimming: 1 base; J trimming: 4 bases; junction bases outside the gene matches: 6. For the CDR3, the DNA is TGCAGTGCTAGAGGGGGGACAGGGTCCCCAGATACGCAGTATTTT. The encoded protein is CSARGGTGSPDTQYF.

This clonotype was seen a handful of times. V is TRBV2 and J is TRBJ2-3; 8 bases line up with TRBD2. Looked up from germline, CDR1 is SNHLY and CDR2 is FYNNEI. Trimming cost V 7 bases and J 1 base; bases outside gene matches: 7. The CDR3 is 15 residues long. CDR3 coding DNA: TGTGCCAGCAAACAGACTAGCGCTGGCACAGATACGCAGTATTTT. It codes for CASKQTSAGTDTQYF. The whole variable domain, filled in from reference TRBV2 and TRBJ2-3, reads EPEVTQTPSHQVTQMGQEVILRCVPISNHLYFYWYRQILGQKVEFLVSFYNNEISEKSEIFDDQFSVERPDGSNFTLKIRSTKLEDSAMYFCASKQTSAGTDTQYFGPGTRLTVL.

In this sample, this clonotype turned up many times. The rearrangement links TRBV7-9 to TRBJ2-3; D perhaps matches TRBD2 (7 bases). The CDR3 covers 13 residues. V was shortened by 6 bases and J by 6 bases, with 13 bases between the two germline ends. CDR1 SEHNR and CDR2 FQNEAQ come from the germline V gene (reference sequence). The CDR3 DNA reads as TGTGCCAGCAGGCCAGAGGGGGGGGATACGCAGTATTTT. Translation: CASRPEGGDTQYF.

Notes on this clonotype: A much larger clone lies one base from this, so it may be a read error. This likely comes from a read error, as the CDR3 has no conserved phenylalanine or tryptophan at its end. J is TRBJ2-3 and V is TRBV6-1, with D perhaps TRBD2 (6 bases). CDR1 and CDR2 (germline): MNHNS, SASEGT. V lost 8 bases and J 1 base, leaving 10 bases between the germline ends. There are 13 residues in the CDR3. The CDR3 is CASLGGGTDTQYS. The CDR3, as DNA: TGTGCCAGCTTGGGCGGGGGCACAGATACGCAGTATTCT.

V gene TRBV27 combines with J gene TRBJ1-2, with a weak D call TRBD1 (5 bases). The CDR3 covers 13 residues. V lost 5 bases and J lost 7, with 14 bases in between. CDR1 is MNHEY, CDR2 SMNVEV, per germline (reference sequence). CDR3 bases: TGTGCCAGCAGTCTCACAGGAGTGTTTGGCTACACCTTC. Its translation is CASSLTGVFGYTF.